The rows below give T cell receptor beta chains drawn from one sample of a study of blood T cell repertoires in COVID-19. TCRdb's table, derived via immunoSEQ multiplex PCR, lists solely in-frame clones and lacks some. The data show roughly 210,000 clones, with 88% seen just once and more than 1.5% held by the top ten. Specimen: peripheral blood. These receptors came from a man aged 65 to 85 with acute or convalescent COVID-19. Each CDR3 is given with its conserved first and last residue. A D gene is named only where the DNA matches it firmly. Expanded clones get a size class; other rows say once, few or many, or leave the size out.

j_call clone_size v_call d_call cdr3_aa cdr3_nt
TRBJ2-5 few TRBV28 . CAHQGGRVEETQYF TGTGCCCACCAAGGGGGTAGGGTAGAAGAGACCCAGTACTTC
TRBJ1-5 . TRBV28 TRBD1 CASSRQGESSNQPQHF TGTGCCAGCAGTAGACAGGGGGAGTCAAGCAATCAGCCCCAGCATTTT
TRBJ1-5 once TRBV12-3/TRBV12-4 TRBD1 CASNRGSNQPQHF TGTGCCAGCAACAGGGGAAGCAATCAGCCCCAGCATTTT
TRBJ2-1 few TRBV10-3 . CAISEPNTYNEQFF TGTGCCATCAGTGAACCTAATACCTACAATGAGCAGTTCTTC
TRBJ1-1 . TRBV28 TRBD1 CASSRTGATEAFF TGTGCCAGCAGCCGGACAGGGGCAACTGAAGCTTTCTTT
TRBJ2-1 . TRBV7-3 TRBD2 CASSFENRTSGRAVNEQFF TGTGCCAGCAGCTTCGAAAATCGGACTAGCGGGAGGGCCGTCAATGAGCAGTTCTTC
TRBJ1-2 . TRBV28 . CASSLSQGRDYGYTF TGTGCCAGCAGTTTAAGTCAGGGTCGGGACTATGGCTACACCTTC
TRBJ2-7 . TRBV5-8 . CASPKIRSGEQYF TGTGCCAGCCCCAAAATACGATCAGGCGAGCAGTACTTC
TRBJ1-1 . TRBV18 TRBD1 CASSPNFGQGLGAFF TGTGCCAGCTCACCAAACTTCGGACAGGGTTTGGGAGCTTTCTTT
TRBJ1-5 . TRBV6-5 TRBD1 CASATGSQPQHF TGTGCAAGCGCGACAGGGTCGCAGCCCCAGCATTTT
TRBJ2-3 . TRBV5-1 TRBD2 CASSSGTSGTDTQYF TGCGCCAGCAGCTCCGGGACTAGCGGCACAGATACGCAGTATTTT
TRBJ2-6 . TRBV12-5 TRBD1 CASGTGTGESGANVLTF TGTGCTAGTGGAACCGGGACAGGGGAGTCTGGGGCCAACGTCCTGACTTTC
TRBJ2-5 . TRBV7-3 . CASSLSGVQETQYF TGTGCCAGCAGCTTAAGCGGGGTACAAGAGACCCAGTACTTC
TRBJ2-3 . TRBV11-3 TRBD2 CASSPTSGDTDTQYF TGTGCCAGCAGCCCGACTAGCGGGGACACAGATACGCAGTATTTT
TRBJ2-1 . TRBV7-6 . CASSLVSSLNEQFF TGTGCCAGCAGCTTAGTCTCAAGCCTCAATGAGCAGTTCTTC
TRBJ2-5 . TRBV7-2 . CASSLGRETQYF TGTGCCAGCAGCTTAGGCCGGGAGACCCAGTACTTC
TRBJ1-5 . TRBV28 . CASSSYQPQHF TGTGCCAGCAGTTCTTATCAGCCCCAGCATTTT
TRBJ1-4 once TRBV7-9 . CASSPPSATNEKLFF TGTGCCAGCAGCCCCCCCTCGGCAACTAATGAAAAACTGTTTTTT
TRBJ2-1 . TRBV7-9 . CASSSQGSYNEQFF TGTGCCAGCAGCTCTCAGGGGTCCTACAATGAGCAGTTCTTC
TRBJ2-2 . TRBV19 . CASSIARQYTGELFF TGTGCCAGTAGTATAGCCCGACAGTACACCGGGGAGCTGTTTTTT
TRBJ2-4 few TRBV19 TRBD2 CASGPGLAGGRAKNIQYF TGTGCCAGTGGCCCGGGACTAGCGGGAGGGCGAGCCAAAAACATTCAGTACTTC
TRBJ2-5 . TRBV29-1 TRBD2 CSARPGRREGPETQYF TGCAGCGCCCGTCCGGGCCGGCGGGAGGGCCCCGAGACCCAGTACTTC
TRBJ1-5 . TRBV7-2 . CASSPTYSNQPQHF TGTGCCAGCAGCCCGACATATAGCAATCAGCCCCAGCATTTT
TRBJ2-1 . TRBV27 TRBD2 CASSLETSGSNEQFF TGTGCCAGCAGTTTAGAGACTAGCGGATCCAATGAGCAGTTCTTC
TRBJ2-1 once TRBV9 TRBD2 CASSVGLAGERGEQFF TGTGCCAGCAGCGTAGGACTAGCGGGAGAACGGGGTGAGCAGTTCTTC
TRBJ2-1 . TRBV3-1/TRBV3-2 TRBD1 CASSQGTGSEQFF TGTGCCAGCAGCCAAGGGACAGGGAGTGAGCAGTTCTTC
TRBJ2-7 . TRBV30 . CAWRAGPGEQYF TGTGCCTGGAGGGCGGGTCCCGGTGAGCAGTACTTC
TRBJ2-2 . TRBV7-6 . CASSPRGAGPPSLGELFF TGTGCCAGCAGCCCCCGGGGGGCGGGACCCCCATCCTTGGGGGAGCTGTTTTTT
TRBJ1-2 . TRBV6-2/TRBV6-3 . CASSRTAINYGYTF TGTGCCAGCAGTCGGACAGCCATTAACTATGGCTACACCTTC
TRBJ2-1 . TRBV6-2/TRBV6-3 TRBD1 CASSLGQENYNEQFF TGTGCCAGCAGTTTGGGACAGGAGAACTACAATGAGCAGTTCTTC
TRBJ1-6 . TRBV4-2 . CASSQEFGGNSPLHF TGTGCCAGCAGCCAAGAGTTCGGGGGGAATTCACCCCTCCACTTT
TRBJ2-2 once TRBV18 . CASSGGPGELFF TGTGCCAGCTCCGGAGGGCCTGGGGAGCTGTTTTTT
TRBJ1-4 . TRBV2 TRBD1 CASSWRQGLNEKLFF TGTGCCAGCAGTTGGCGACAGGGCCTTAATGAAAAACTGTTTTTT
TRBJ2-7 . TRBV5-5 TRBD2 CASKREDHEQYF TGTGCCAGCAAGCGGGAGGACCACGAGCAGTACTTC
TRBJ1-1 once TRBV20-1 . CSASGGTMTFF TGCAGTGCTAGCGGGGGGACCATGACTTTCTTT
TRBJ1-6 . TRBV28 . CASRHGGGYNSPLHF TGTGCCAGCCGGCACGGCGGGGGCTATAATTCACCCCTCCACTTT
TRBJ1-1 . TRBV30 . CAWSPTGFQAFF TGTGCCTGGAGCCCAACGGGGTTTCAGGCTTTCTTT
TRBJ2-2 . TRBV18 . CASTGQMNTGELFF TGTGCCAGCACGGGACAAATGAACACCGGGGAGCTGTTTTTT
TRBJ1-3 . TRBV5-1 . CASSLPSRDTIYF TGCGCCAGCAGCTTGCCCAGTCGGGACACCATATATTTT
TRBJ2-7 . TRBV7-9 TRBD2 CASSLVRGLAGDYEQYF TGTGCCAGCAGCTTAGTACGGGGACTAGCGGGAGATTACGAGCAGTACTTC
TRBJ1-1 . TRBV18 TRBD1 CASSPPTGTIPWGTEAFF TGTGCCAGCTCACCCCCGACAGGGACAATTCCTTGGGGCACTGAAGCTTTCTTT
TRBJ1-6 . TRBV2 . CASRREIGNSPLHF TGTGCCAGCCGTCGAGAGATTGGTAATTCACCCCTCCACTTT
TRBJ2-1 many TRBV5-4 . CASSPLGYNEQFF TGTGCCAGCAGCCCCCTCGGGTACAATGAGCAGTTCTTC
TRBJ2-1 once TRBV7-8 TRBD2 CASTGTSGTEQFF TGTGCCAGCACCGGCACTAGCGGGACTGAGCAGTTCTTC
TRBJ2-5 . TRBV28 . CASSAPGSRGQETQYF TGTGCCAGCAGCGCCCCTGGTAGTAGGGGCCAAGAGACCCAGTACTTC
TRBJ1-2 . TRBV19 . CASSGGRRYGYTF TGTGCCAGTTCGGGAGGGCGCCGCTATGGCTACACCTTC
TRBJ1-2 . TRBV7-9 . CASGLQGYGYTF TGTGCCAGCGGATTACAGGGCTATGGCTACACCTTC
TRBJ1-2 . TRBV9 TRBD1 CASSVGQGAYGYTF TGTGCCAGCAGCGTAGGGCAGGGGGCCTATGGCTACACCTTC
TRBJ1-6 . TRBV7-8 TRBD1 CASSQGQPNSPLHF TGTGCCAGCAGCCAGGGACAGCCCAATTCACCCCTCCACTTT
TRBJ1-2 . TRBV12-3/TRBV12-4 . CASSLRTGYGYTF TGTGCCAGCAGTCTACGGACTGGGTATGGCTACACCTTC
TRBJ2-1 . TRBV12-3/TRBV12-4 TRBD1 CASSRPPGGWQFF TGTGCCAGCAGTCGACCCCCAGGGGGCTGGCAGTTCTTC
TRBJ1-1 . TRBV6-6 TRBD1 CASSYPPTGQNTEAFF TGTGCCAGCAGTTACCCGCCGACAGGGCAGAACACTGAAGCTTTCTTT
TRBJ1-5 few TRBV6-5 . CASSYDSGKNQPQHF TGTGCCAGCAGTTACGATTCGGGGAAAAATCAGCCCCAGCATTTT
TRBJ2-7 . TRBV19 TRBD1 CASSILSSGTGYYEQYF TGTGCCAGTAGTATATTAAGTTCCGGGACAGGCTACTACGAGCAGTACTTC
TRBJ1-6 . TRBV10-3 TRBD1 CAISEGQGDNSPLHF TGTGCCATCAGTGAGGGACAGGGGGACAATTCACCCCTCCACTTT
TRBJ2-1 . TRBV4-1 TRBD1 CASSPGTGNYNEQFF TGCGCCAGCAGCCCTGGGACAGGTAACTACAATGAGCAGTTCTTC